Below, 28 T cell receptor beta chains from the same sample are listed, as sequenced in a study of shared clonotypes between healthy human individuals. TCRdb's copy holds only in-frame clones and misses some; the assay was immunoSEQ multiplex PCR. Of roughly 600,000 clones in the sample, 95% to 98% were seen once. As defined, naive CD8 cells were CD45RO-negative and positively selected for CCR7, with terminally differentiated effector memory CD45RA+ cells excluded. Sequenced sample: naive CD8+ T cells sorted from blood. The receptors stem from a man under 40 in good health.

V is TRBV19 and J is TRBJ1-5, with a possible D match to TRBD1 (6 bases). The CDR3 totals 15 residues. The V gene lost 6 bases and the J gene lost 6 bases, with 18 bases spanning the gap. Looked up from germline, CDR1 is LNHDA and CDR2 is SQIVND (reference sequence). The CDR3 sequence is CASRGGQGRTQPQHF. The CDR3, as DNA: TGTGCCAGTAGGGGAGGGCAGGGGAGGACTCAGCCCCAGCATTTT.

The chain links TRBV2 to TRBJ2-1, with a possible D match to TRBD2 (5 bases). The V gene lost 2 bases and the J gene lost 8 bases, with 13 bases spanning the gap. CDR1 is SNHLY and CDR2 is FYNNEI in the germline V gene. This CDR3 spans 14 amino acids. CDR3 nucleotide sequence: TGTGCCAGCAGTGAATCCCTAGCCGGGGATGAGCAGTTCTTC. It is translated as CASSESLAGDEQFF.

The chain joins TRBV4-1 to TRBJ1-5; tentative D call: TRBD1 (6 bases). The CDR3 consists of 14 residues. The V end was cut by 0 bases, the J end by 7 bases, with 10 bases between. CDR1 and CDR2 (germline): MGHRA, YSYEKL. CDR3 coding DNA: TGCGCCAGCAGCCAAGACAGGGGCAGGCAGCCCCAGCATTTT. Residues: CASSQDRGRQPQHF.

The chain employs TRBV27 and TRBJ2-3, with 8 bases lining up with TRBD2. The germline gives CDR1 MNHEY, CDR2 SMNVEV (reference sequence). This CDR3 comprises 16 residues. The V segment lost 5 bases and the J segment 1 base; nucleotides outside the gene matches: 8. CDR3 in amino acids: CASSPWTSQGTDTQYF. CDR3 bases: TGTGCCAGCAGTCCATGGACTAGCCAGGGCACAGATACGCAGTATTTT.

The chain has TRBV4-1 and TRBJ2-5, with D possibly matching TRBD1 (6 bases). The CDR3 totals 13 residues. Germline CDR1 MGHRA, CDR2 YSYEKL. V lost 7 bases to trimming and J lost 1 base, with 10 bases between them. CDR3 protein: CASTTTGQETQYF. The CDR3 DNA sequence: TGCGCCAGCACCACGACAGGCCAAGAGACCCAGTACTTC.

This chain links TRBV6-5 with TRBJ2-7, with 11 bases that match TRBD1. The length of the CDR3 is 15 residues. Germline trimming cut 2 bases from V and 2 bases from J; bases unmatched to any gene: 2. From germline, CDR1 is MNHEY and CDR2 SVGAGI. The CDR3 sequence: CASSYGQGATYEQYF. Written as DNA, the CDR3 is TGTGCCAGCAGTTACGGACAGGGGGCCACCTACGAGCAGTACTTC.

This clone was counted a single time. The chain joins TRBV7-9 to TRBJ2-1; TRBD2 aligns across 11 bases. CDR1 and CDR2 (germline): SEHNR, FQNEAQ (reference sequence). There are 13 residues in the CDR3. The V gene end was trimmed by 8 bases and the J gene end by 6 bases; junction bases not matched to a gene: 3. CDR3 protein: CASATSGSNEQFF. In nucleotides, the CDR3 is TGTGCCAGCGCAACTAGCGGGAGCAATGAGCAGTTCTTC.

V usage is TRBV27 and J usage is TRBJ1-2; TRBD1 might be the D (5 bases). This CDR3 spans 14 amino acids. V was pared by 5 bases and J by 2 bases, with 12 bases between. In germline, CDR1 is MNHEY, CDR2 SMNVEV (reference sequence). The chain's CDR3 is CASSPRAGNYGYTF. The CDR3 DNA follows: TGTGCCAGCAGTCCCAGGGCAGGGAACTATGGCTACACCTTC.

V is TRBV27 and J is TRBJ2-7, with 9 bases that match TRBD1. Unmatched junction bases numbered 18, after V lost 6 bases and J lost 6 bases. The length of the CDR3 is 17 residues. Germline values: CDR1 MNHEY, CDR2 SMNVEV (reference sequence). The CDR3 protein is CASSNRGLGPLAGEQYF. DNA of the CDR3: TGTGCCAGCAGCAACAGGGGGCTCGGCCCCTTGGCCGGCGAGCAGTACTTC.

The rearrangement uses TRBV6-1 and TRBJ2-1, with 7 nucleotides matching TRBD2. This CDR3 is built from 14 residues. The ends lost 2 bases at V and 8 bases at J; junction bases unmatched: 6. Germline CDR1 reads MNHNS; CDR2 reads SASEGT. In DNA form, the CDR3 reads TGTGCCAGCAGTGAATGGCGGGAGATTGATGAGCAGTTCTTC. Protein: CASSEWREIDEQFF.

The rearrangement links TRBV5-8 to TRBJ2-7; maybe TRBD2 (5 bases). Trimming shortened V by 3 bases and J by 4 bases, and 14 bases separated the two germline ends. Germline loops: CDR1 SGHTS, CDR2 YDEGEE. The CDR3 runs to 14 residues. This CDR3 is CASSSEGSDYEQYF. DNA of the CDR3: TGTGCCAGCAGCTCTGAAGGGAGCGATTACGAGCAGTACTTC. Complete variable domain (other parts from reference TRBV5-8 and TRBJ2-7): EAGVTQSPTHLIKTRGQQATLRCSPISGHTSVYWYQQALGLGLQFLLWYDEGEERNRGNFPPRFSGRQFPNYSSELNVNALELEDSALYLCASSSEGSDYEQYFGPGTRLTVT.

V and J are TRBV29-1 and TRBJ2-5; D remains unclear. This CDR3 is built from 12 residues. The V and J ends lost 3 bases and 1 base respectively, with 6 bases between them. CDR1 and CDR2 from the germline V gene are SQVTM and ANQGSEA. CDR3 in amino acids: CSVEVRQETQYF. The CDR3 DNA is TGCAGCGTTGAGGTACGCCAAGAGACCCAGTACTTC. Drawing the rest from reference TRBV29-1 and TRBJ2-5, the complete variable domain is SAVISQKPSRDICQRGTSLTIQCQVDSQVTMMFWYRQQPGQSLTLIATANQGSEATYESGFVIDKFPISRPNLTFSTLTVSNMSPEDSSIYLCSVEVRQETQYFGPGTRLLVL.

The chain carries TRBV11-2 and TRBJ2-1; D ambiguous. The CDR3 has 13 residues. V lost 1 base to trimming and J lost 9 bases, with 10 bases between them. From germline, CDR1 is SGHAT and CDR2 FQNNGV. The CDR3 is CASSLGIGPEQFF. CDR3 coding DNA: TGTGCCAGCAGCTTAGGTATCGGTCCTGAGCAGTTCTTC.

The rearrangement joins TRBV27 to TRBJ2-1; 12 nucleotides match TRBD2. V shed 4 bases, J shed 0 bases, and the junction held 4 bases outside the gene matches. Germline V gene lookup returns CDR1 MNHEY and CDR2 SMNVEV (reference sequence). The CDR3 is 17 residues long. CDR3 sequence (DNA): TGTGCCAGCAGTTCCGGACTAGCGGGATCCTCCTACAATGAGCAGTTCTTC. This translates into CASSSGLAGSSYNEQFF.

The genes are TRBV11-2 and TRBJ2-1; D gene ambiguous. V dropped 1 base and J dropped 5 bases, with 9 bases sitting between them. The CDR3 spans 14 residues. CDR1 and CDR2 (germline): SGHAT, FQNNGV. DNA of the CDR3: TGTGCCAGCAGCTTAGTGCCAGCCCACAATGAGCAGTTCTTC. Protein product: CASSLVPAHNEQFF.

The V call is TRBV2, the J call TRBJ2-1, with D perhaps matching TRBD2 (5 bases). Trimming stripped 8 bases from V and 4 bases from J, with 15 bases between. The V gene's germline CDR1 is SNHLY and CDR2 FYNNEI. The CDR3 length is 14 residues. The CDR3 DNA follows: TGTGCCAGCGTTACGGGCCCGGGATACAATGAGCAGTTCTTC. Protein sequence: CASVTGPGYNEQFF.

This clone was counted once. The rearrangement uses TRBV27 and TRBJ2-3; D remains ambiguous. Trimming cost V 3 bases and J 2 bases, with 12 bases left between them. CDR3 length: 15 residues. Germline CDR1 reads MNHEY; CDR2 reads SMNVEV (reference sequence). The CDR3 loop is CASSLRAGYTDTQYF. The CDR3 DNA sequence: TGTGCCAGCAGTTTGCGAGCCGGGTACACAGATACGCAGTATTTT.

V is TRBV9 and J is TRBJ2-1; D is uncertain. CDR1 is SGDLS, CDR2 YYNGEE, per germline. The ends were cut back, 1 base at V and 0 bases at J, with 5 bases in the middle. The CDR3 covers 14 residues. The CDR3: CASSVSYSYNEQFF. DNA for the CDR3: TGTGCCAGCAGCGTATCTTACTCCTACAATGAGCAGTTCTTC.

Details on this clone: This sample includes further DNA sequences coding for the same CDR3. The chain links TRBV27 to TRBJ2-6; unclear D gene. Germline V gene data show CDR1 as MNHEY and CDR2 as SMNVEV (reference sequence). Trimming pared 3 bases from V and 1 base from J, leaving 4 bases between. The CDR3 extends over 14 amino acids. CDR3 nucleotide sequence: TGTGCCAGCAGTTTGGTTTCTGGGGCCAACGTCCTGACTTTC. It encodes CASSLVSGANVLTF.

CDR3 DNA sequence: TGTGCCAGCAGTCGGGACACGGCCTACGAGCAGTACTTC. Protein product: CASSRDTAYEQYF. V gene TRBV5-4 combines with J gene TRBJ2-7, with a possible D match to TRBD1 (6 bases). The V gene's germline CDR1 is SGHNT and CDR2 YYREEE (reference sequence). This CDR3 spans 13 amino acids. V lost 5 bases to trimming and J lost 2 bases, with 11 bases between them.

The V gene is TRBV14, the J gene TRBJ1-3; D not resolved. The CDR3 is 12 residues long. V was pared by 6 bases and J by 8 bases, with 11 bases between. Germline V gene lookup returns CDR1 SGHDN and CDR2 FVKESK. The CDR3 sequence: CASSLNRDTIYF. CDR3 coding DNA: TGTGCCAGCAGTCTTAACCGGGACACCATATATTTT. Filled out from reference TRBV14 and TRBJ1-3, the complete variable domain reads EAGVTQFPSHSVIEKGQTVTLRCDPISGHDNLYWYRRVMGKEIKFLLHFVKESKQDESGMPNNRFLAERTGGTYSTLKVQPAELEDSGVYFCASSLNRDTIYFGEGSWLTVV.

J is TRBJ2-3 and V is TRBV5-8; no firm D call. V lost 5 bases and J 0 bases, leaving 4 bases between the germline ends. Germline V gene lookup returns CDR1 SGHTS and CDR2 YDEGEE. The CDR3 sequence is 12 residues long. The CDR3 nucleotides read TGTGCCAGCAGACAGAGCACAGATACGCAGTATTTT. It translates to CASRQSTDTQYF.

The CDR3 spells CASSLGGPNQPQHF. The CDR3 DNA follows: TGTGCCAGCAGCTTAGGTGGCCCGAATCAGCCCCAGCATTTT. The chain combines TRBV7-3 with TRBJ1-5; D gene ambiguous. Germline CDR1 reads SGHTA; CDR2 reads FQGTGA. The CDR3 has 14 residues. The germline V and J ends were trimmed by 2 bases and 4 bases, with 9 bases remaining between them. Full variable domain (outside the CDR3, taken from reference TRBV7-3 and TRBJ1-5): GAGVSQTPSNKVTEKGKYVELRCDPISGHTALYWYRQSLGQGPEFLIYFQGTGAADDSGLPNDRFFAVRPEGSVSTLKIQRTERGDSAVYLCASSLGGPNQPQHFGDGTRLSIL.

This clone has only one observation. This chain joins TRBV28 and TRBJ2-3, with 12 bases matching TRBD2. The CDR3 spans 16 residues. The V gene's germline CDR1 is MDHEN and CDR2 SYDVKM. Unmatched junction bases numbered 7, after V lost 5 bases and J lost 4 bases. The CDR3 region is CASSRGTSGFSDTQYF. The CDR3 nucleotides are TGTGCCAGCAGTCGAGGGACTAGCGGGTTTTCAGATACGCAGTATTTT.

The V call is TRBV7-6, the J call TRBJ2-7; 11 bases agree with TRBD1. V was pared by 2 bases and J by 4 bases, with 13 bases of the junction left unmatched. The V gene's germline CDR1 is SGHVS and CDR2 FNYEAQ. The CDR3 consists of 18 residues. CDR3 sequence: CASSLNTRTGGKGYEQYF. The CDR3 bases are TGTGCCAGCAGCTTAAACACTAGGACAGGGGGCAAGGGATACGAGCAGTACTTC.

The chain has TRBV18 and TRBJ2-1; D uncertain. V was clipped by 5 bases and J by 3 bases, with 8 bases between them. This CDR3 comprises 13 residues. Looked up from germline, CDR1 is KGHSH and CDR2 is LQKENI. The CDR3 here is CASSDSGYNEQFF. In nucleotides, the CDR3 is TGTGCCAGCTCAGATTCGGGCTACAATGAGCAGTTCTTC.

The V and J genes are TRBV4-1 and TRBJ2-1; TRBD2 agrees at 11 bases. Looked up from germline, CDR1 is MGHRA and CDR2 is YSYEKL. V was pared by 1 base and J by 0 bases, with 5 bases of the junction left unmatched. The CDR3 loop spans 18 amino acids. CDR3 in DNA: TGCGCCAGCAGCCAAGTCTCGACTAGCGGGAACTCCTACAATGAGCAGTTCTTC. It encodes CASSQVSTSGNSYNEQFF.

J is TRBJ2-7 and V is TRBV27; the D gene is possibly TRBD1 (6 bases). This CDR3 spans 14 amino acids. V lost 2 bases, J lost 8 bases, and 16 bases lay in between. In germline, CDR1 is MNHEY, CDR2 SMNVEV (reference sequence). CDR3 loop: CASSLGGPSNKQYF. The CDR3 coding sequence is TGTGCCAGCAGTTTAGGGGGCCCTTCTAACAAGCAGTACTTC.